One sample yielded the 16 T cell receptor beta chains listed below, sequenced in a study of blood T cells in healthy people across ages. A sample-barcoded 5' primer and a J-beta primer mix were used in a second PCR of about 6 to 11 cycles. TCRdb reprocessed the 5' RACE reads via MiXCR and lists one record per CDR3 protein. The sample lists more than 650,000 distinct CDR3 sequences, approximately 22% occurring once. The source material was blood. Source of these receptors: a man between 65 and 85 years old in good health.

Only a few counts were recorded for this clonotype. The chain has TRBV7-9 and TRBJ1-1; 7 bases match TRBD1. Per germline, CDR1 SEHNR and CDR2 FQNEAQ (reference sequence). V shed 2 bases and J 6 bases; nucleotides not matched to a gene: 6. There are 14 residues in the CDR3. This CDR3 reads CASSLPTGIAEAFF. The CDR3 DNA reads TGTGCCAGCAGCTTACCGACAGGGATCGCTGAAGCTTTCTTT.

V is TRBV29-1 and J is TRBJ1-3, with 7 bases lining up with TRBD1. CDR1 is SQVTM, CDR2 ANQGSEA, per germline. V trimming: 7 bases; J trimming: 4 bases; junction bases outside the gene matches: 7. This CDR3 is 13 amino acids long. For the CDR3, the DNA is TGCAGCGCCTCCCCGACAGGGGGAAACACCATATATTTT. It encodes CSASPTGGNTIYF.

This clonotype was counted only a few times. The V and J genes are TRBV12-3 or TRBV12-4 and TRBJ1-6, with 11 positions matching TRBD1. Germline trimming cut 5 bases from V and 10 bases from J; bases unmatched to any gene: 4. CDR3 length equals 14 residues. The CDR3 protein is CASSVGQGESPLHF. As DNA, the CDR3 is TGTGCCAGCAGTGTGGGACAGGGGGAATCACCCCTCCACTTT.

The chain carries TRBV10-3 and TRBJ1-1; TRBD1 matches at 12 bases. Germline V CDR1 and CDR2: ENHRY, SYGVKD. The CDR3 has 17 amino acids. The J segment lost 3 bases and the V segment lost 0 bases, leaving 5 bases of the junction unmatched. CDR3 in amino acids: CAISESTRDRGHTEAFF. CDR3 DNA: TGTGCCATCAGTGAGTCGACTCGGGACAGGGGGCACACTGAAGCTTTCTTT.

This chain joins TRBV11-2 and TRBJ2-7, with D perhaps matching TRBD2 (5 bases). The V gene's germline CDR1 is SGHAT and CDR2 FQNNGV. The V end was cut by 7 bases, the J end by 7 bases, with 20 bases between. This CDR3 is 14 amino acids long. The chain's CDR3 is CASTPTRALWEQYF. CDR3 nucleotide sequence: TGTGCCAGCACCCCAACTAGAGCGTTGTGGGAGCAGTACTTC.

The chain is built from TRBV7-8 and TRBJ2-5, with 8 bases identical to TRBD1. V lost 1 base to trimming and J lost 2 bases; unmatched junction nucleotides: 3. The germline V gene has CDR1 SGHVS and CDR2 FQNEAQ. The length of the CDR3 is 15 residues. The CDR3 spells CASSLVYRGQETQYF. The DNA for the CDR3 is TGTGCCAGCAGCTTAGTGTACAGGGGGCAAGAGACCCAGTACTTC.

This clonotype showed up just once. The chain links TRBV6-2 or TRBV6-3 to TRBJ2-1; 8 nucleotides line up with TRBD2. Looked up from germline, CDR1 is MNHEY and CDR2 is SVGEGT. V lost 4 bases, J lost 14 bases, and 10 bases stayed unmatched. The CDR3 contains 13 residues. For the CDR3, the DNA is TGTGCCAGCAGTTCCCTACAAGCGGGAGAGAAGTTCTTC. Protein product: CASSSLQAGEKFF.

The chain carries TRBV7-2 and TRBJ1-3; D not certain. The CDR3 is 16 amino acids. Germline loops: CDR1 SGHTA, CDR2 FQGNSA. Trimming took 5 bases from V and 0 from J, leaving 14 bases between them. This chain's CDR3 is CASSNRGSYSGNTIYF. The CDR3 DNA is TGTGCCAGCAGCAATCGGGGTTCCTACTCTGGAAACACCATATATTTT. The full variable domain, rest sourced from reference TRBV7-2 and TRBJ1-3, is GAGVSQSPSNKVTEKGKDVELRCDPISGHTALYWYRQSLGQGLEFLIYFQGNSAPDKSGLPSDRFSAERTGGSVSTLTIQRTQQEDSAVYLCASSNRGSYSGNTIYFGEGSWLTVV.

In this sample, this clonotype turned up a few times. The chain recombines TRBV20-1 with TRBJ2-5, with D possibly being TRBD1 or TRBD2 (5 bases each). The DNA end is more similar to TRBJ2-7, so the J call may be wrong. Germline assignment: CDR1 DFQATT and CDR2 SNEGSKA (reference sequence). The CDR3 covers 14 residues. The CDR3 DNA is TGCAGTGCACCGAAACAGGCGGGTCCCTACGAGCAGTACTTC. Residues: CSAPKQAGPYEQYF.

This clonotype turned up a few times. The rearrangement uses TRBV29-1 and TRBJ1-5, with TRBD1 as a possible D gene (5 bases). The length of the CDR3 is 14 residues. Trimming took 5 bases from V and 6 from J, leaving 17 bases between them. Germline loops: CDR1 SQVTM, CDR2 ANQGSEA. CDR3 nucleotide sequence: TGCAGCGTTCAAGTAGGTAGGGGAGGTCAGCCCCAGCATTTT. Translating it yields CSVQVGRGGQPQHF.

This sequence joins TRBV7-9 and TRBJ2-1; the D gene is possibly TRBD2 (5 bases). Germline V gives CDR1 SEHNR, CDR2 FQNEAQ (reference sequence). The V end lost 2 bases, the J end lost 1 base, and 12 bases lay between the germline ends. The CDR3 consists of 16 residues. CDR3 sequence: CASSLTGSPSYNEQFF. The CDR3 region has the DNA TGTGCCAGCAGCTTAACGGGGTCCCCGTCCTACAATGAGCAGTTCTTC.

As regards this clonotype: Given a much more abundant clone one base away, this may be a read error. This chain links TRBV29-1 with TRBJ1-2; D gene uncertain. Germline V gives CDR1 SQVTM, CDR2 ANQGSEA. This CDR3 region has 12 residues. The CDR3 here is CSVGLSNHGYTF. As DNA, the CDR3 is TGCAGCGTTGGCCTCTCTAACCATGGCTACACCTTC. Full variable domain (outside the CDR3, taken from reference TRBV29-1 and TRBJ1-2): SAVISQKPSRDICQRGTSLTIQCQVDSQVTMMFWYRQQPGQSLTLIATANQGSEATYESGFVIDKFPISRPNLTFSTLTVSNMSPEDSSIYLCSVGLSNHGYTFGSGTRLTVV.

The chain is built from TRBV30 and TRBJ1-2; TRBD1 agrees at 11 bases. The trim removed 2 bases at V and 5 bases at J, leaving 4 bases unmatched. CDR1 and CDR2 (germline): GTSNPN, SVGIG (reference sequence). The CDR3 is made up of 14 amino acids. The CDR3 reads CAWSPDRGPYGYTF. CDR3 coding DNA: TGTGCCTGGAGTCCGGACAGGGGGCCTTATGGCTACACCTTC. Together with reference TRBV30 and TRBJ1-2, the CDR3 gives the full variable domain: SQTIHQWPATLVQPVGSPLSLECTVEGTSNPNLYWYRQAAGRGLQLLFYSVGIGQISSEVPQNLSASRPQDRQFILSSKKLLLSDSGFYLCAWSPDRGPYGYTFGSGTRLTVV.

The V and J genes are TRBV20-1 and TRBJ1-3; D perhaps matches TRBD1 (6 bases). The ends were cut back, 3 bases at V and 4 bases at J, with 19 bases in the middle. Per germline, CDR1 DFQATT and CDR2 SNEGSKA (reference sequence). CDR3 length: 16 residues. The CDR3: CSARSPQGLGGNTIYF. The CDR3 coding sequence is TGCAGTGCTAGGAGCCCCCAGGGGCTAGGAGGAAACACCATATATTTT.

The chain employs TRBV5-1 and TRBJ1-2; no reliable D call. Trimming shortened V by 0 bases and J by 5 bases, and 14 bases separated the two germline ends. The CDR3 is made up of 15 amino acids. From germline, CDR1 is SGHRS and CDR2 YFSETQ. CDR3 DNA sequence: TGCGCCAGCAGCTTGGGACTTCGTGGGGAGTATGGCTACACCTTC. As protein: CASSLGLRGEYGYTF.

This chain connects TRBV11-2 to TRBJ2-7, with TRBD2 matching 12 bases. Trimming took 3 bases from V and 3 from J; bases not matched to a gene: 6. Germline loops: CDR1 SGHAT, CDR2 FQNNGV. The CDR3 length is 16 residues. The CDR3 DNA reads TGTGCCAGCAGCTTGCCCGGACTAGCGGGAAGCTACGAGCAGTACGTC. It translates to CASSLPGLAGSYEQYV.